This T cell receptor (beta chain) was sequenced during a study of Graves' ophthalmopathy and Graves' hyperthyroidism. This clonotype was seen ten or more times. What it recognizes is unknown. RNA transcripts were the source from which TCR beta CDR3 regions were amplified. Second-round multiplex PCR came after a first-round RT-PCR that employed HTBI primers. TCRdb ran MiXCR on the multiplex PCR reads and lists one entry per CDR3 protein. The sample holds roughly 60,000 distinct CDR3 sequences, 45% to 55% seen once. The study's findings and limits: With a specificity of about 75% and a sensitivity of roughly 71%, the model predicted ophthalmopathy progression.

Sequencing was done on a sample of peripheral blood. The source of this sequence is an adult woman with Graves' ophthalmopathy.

The CDR3 region is CASSRDQVKLFF. CDR3 DNA sequence: TGTGCCAGCAGCCGCGACCAAGTAAAACTGTTTTTT. This sequence joins TRBV9 and TRBJ1-4; no clear D gene. The CDR3 is 12 amino acids. Germline V lookup: CDR1 SGDLS, CDR2 YYNGEE. V dropped 4 bases and J dropped 10 bases, with 11 bases sitting between them.